One sample yielded the 4 T cell receptor beta chains listed below, sequenced in a study of blood T cell repertoires in COVID-19. TCRdb's table, derived via immunoSEQ multiplex PCR, lists solely in-frame clones and lacks some. In the table there are about 67,000 clones, 87% of which are singletons. The material sequenced was peripheral blood. These receptors were collected from an elderly woman with acute or convalescent COVID-19.

This rearrangement joins TRBV28 to TRBJ2-5, with TRBD1 as a possible D gene (7 bases). The germline V gene has CDR1 MDHEN and CDR2 SYDVKM. Trimming removed 1 base from V and 2 bases from J, with 23 bases in between. This CDR3 is 19 amino acids long. DNA for the CDR3: TGTGCCAGCAGTTTATCCAACACCCGGGCCGCAGGGGGGCAAGAGACCCAGTACTTC. It encodes CASSLSNTRAAGGQETQYF.

The J gene is TRBJ2-2, the V gene TRBV19; possibly TRBD2 for D (6 bases). The CDR3 extends over 15 amino acids. Trimming took off 5 bases at V and 4 bases at J, with 14 bases between the two ends. Germline CDR1 LNHDA, CDR2 SQIVND (reference sequence). Written as DNA, the CDR3 is TGTGCCAGTAGTCCCCTTCGCGGGGCCACCGGGGAGCTGTTTTTT. As protein: CASSPLRGATGELFF.

The CDR3 DNA reads TGTGCCAGTAGTACAGGACAGTTCTCCTACGAGCAGTACTTC. Its translation is CASSTGQFSYEQYF. The V gene is TRBV19, the J gene TRBJ2-7; TRBD1 is a possible D gene (6 bases). Germline CDR1 reads LNHDA; CDR2 reads SQIVND (reference sequence). V was trimmed by 4 bases and J by 0 bases, leaving 10 bases between them. The CDR3 contains 14 residues. The whole variable domain, filled in from reference TRBV19 and TRBJ2-7, reads DGGITQSPKYLFRKEGQNVTLSCEQNLNHDAMYWYRQDPGQGLRLIYYSQIVNDFQKGDIAEGYSVSREKKESFPLTVTSAQKNPTAFYLCASSTGQFSYEQYFGPGTRLTVT.

The gene calls are TRBV29-1 and TRBJ1-2; the D gene is possibly TRBD1 (6 bases). The CDR3 totals 14 residues. Germline CDR1 reads SQVTM; CDR2 reads ANQGSEA. V lost 1 base, J lost 5 bases, and 14 bases lay in between. The CDR3 loop reads CSVEVTGRFYGYTF. The CDR3 nucleotides are TGCAGCGTTGAAGTCACAGGGCGGTTTTATGGCTACACCTTC.